The 18 T cell receptor beta chains below were found in one sample sequenced in a study of long-term antiretroviral therapy in people with HIV. The authors ran the immunoSEQ assay, v3.0, at survey level. Sequenced by immunoSEQ multiplex PCR; TCRdb stores in-frame clones only, minus some. The repertoire has just under 40,000 clones, about 88% of them found once; the top ten carry roughly 3.9%. The material sequenced was unsorted PBMCs, taken just before starting antiretroviral therapy. All receptors come from a woman aged 18-29 years with HIV.

This chain links TRBV6-1 with TRBJ2-5, with D uncertain. Germline V gives CDR1 MNHNS, CDR2 SASEGT. V was trimmed by 6 bases and J by 1 base, leaving 9 bases between them. The CDR3 totals 13 residues. The chain's CDR3 is CASRPDGQETQYF. The CDR3 region has the DNA TGTGCCAGCAGACCCGACGGCCAAGAGACCCAGTACTTC.

The rearrangement links TRBV5-4 to TRBJ1-2, with 7 bases aligning to TRBD1. J gave up 4 bases and V 4 bases, and 10 bases lay outside the gene matches. Germline CDR1 reads SGHNT; CDR2 reads YYREEE (reference sequence). This CDR3 region has 15 residues. The CDR3 sequence is CASSNDVRDSYGYTF. The CDR3 DNA sequence: TGTGCCAGCAGCAACGATGTCCGGGACAGCTATGGCTACACCTTC.

The V gene is TRBV5-1, the J gene TRBJ2-1; 9 bases match TRBD2. From germline, CDR1 is SGHRS and CDR2 YFSETQ. Trimming cost V 3 bases and J 7 bases; bases outside gene matches: 26. The CDR3 is made up of 21 amino acids. CDR3 region: CASSSLSGGGANPTGWNEQFF. As DNA, the CDR3 is TGCGCCAGCAGCTCCCTTAGCGGGGGAGGGGCCAATCCCACCGGGTGGAATGAGCAGTTCTTC.

J is TRBJ2-7 and V is TRBV5-1, with no clear D. Germline assignment: CDR1 SGHRS and CDR2 YFSETQ. V lost 2 bases to trimming and J lost 0 bases, with 15 bases between them. The CDR3 is made up of 16 amino acids. CDR3 sequence: CASSFRSSPSSYEQYF. CDR3 DNA sequence: TGCGCCAGCAGCTTCAGATCGAGCCCCAGCTCCTACGAGCAGTACTTC. The full variable domain, with the rest looked up from reference TRBV5-1 and TRBJ2-7, is KAGVTQTPRYLIKTRGQQVTLSCSPISGHRSVSWYQQTPGQGLQFLFEYFSETQRNKGNFPGRFSGRQFSNSRSEMNVSTLELGDSALYLCASSFRSSPSSYEQYFGPGTRLTVT.

The rearrangement joins TRBV5-1 to TRBJ1-5; possibly TRBD1 for D (5 bases). CDR1 is SGHRS and CDR2 is YFSETQ in the germline V gene. Trimming shortened V by 0 bases and J by 6 bases, and 7 bases separated the two germline ends. The CDR3 runs to 13 residues. The CDR3 bases are TGCGCCAGCAGCTTGGGAGGGACTCAGCCCCAGCATTTT. Its translation is CASSLGGTQPQHF.

The chain links TRBV9 to TRBJ2-7; possible D gene TRBD2, 5 bases. V lost 4 bases, J lost 0 bases, and 17 bases lay in between. This CDR3 contains 16 residues. The V gene's germline CDR1 is SGDLS and CDR2 YYNGEE. CDR3 coding DNA: TGTGCCAGCAGCCCCACCTTGAGGGTCAGCTCCTACGAGCAGTACTTC. Translation gives CASSPTLRVSSYEQYF.

The CDR3 sequence is CASSLGLAGTDTQYF. DNA for the CDR3: TGCGCCAGCAGCTTGGGACTAGCGGGGACAGATACGCAGTATTTT. The V call is TRBV5-1, the J call TRBJ2-3; TRBD2 matches at 11 bases. V was pared by 0 bases and J by 3 bases, with 0 bases of the junction left unmatched. The CDR3 covers 15 residues. Germline CDR1 is SGHRS and CDR2 is YFSETQ.

V is TRBV6-1 and J is TRBJ2-7; D may be TRBD1 (6 bases). The CDR3 totals 14 residues. V shed 11 bases and J shed 0 bases, with 17 bases lying between them. Germline V gene data show CDR1 as MNHNS and CDR2 as SASEGT. The DNA of the CDR3 is TGTGCCGCCAACGGGCAGGGGACCTCCTACGAGCAGTACTTC. Amino acids: CAANGQGTSYEQYF.

This chain uses TRBV7-2 with TRBJ2-3; D unclear. The CDR3 sequence is 14 residues long. Trimming pared 3 bases from V and 6 bases from J, leaving 13 bases between. The germline V gene encodes CDR1 SGHTA and CDR2 FQGNSA. CDR3 region: CASSFISFGDTQYF. The CDR3 DNA follows: TGTGCCAGCAGCTTTATCAGCTTCGGGGATACGCAGTATTTT.

The V call is TRBV6-1, the J call TRBJ2-3; D might be TRBD1 or TRBD2, each matching 5 bases. This CDR3 is built from 14 residues. V dropped 7 bases and J dropped 3 bases, with 14 bases sitting between them. In germline, CDR1 is MNHNS, CDR2 SASEGT. The CDR3 here is CASTQVWGTDTQYF. CDR3 nucleotides: TGTGCCAGCACCCAGGTTTGGGGGACAGATACGCAGTATTTT.

This clone was found once. The same CDR3 is also encoded by other DNA sequences in this sample. The chain is built from TRBV5-1 and TRBJ2-3, with D perhaps TRBD1 (5 bases). Germline CDR1 reads SGHRS; CDR2 reads YFSETQ. V was trimmed by 0 bases and J by 0 bases, leaving 8 bases between them. CDR3 length equals 15 residues. CDR3 residues: CASSLDRTSTDTQYF. CDR3 coding DNA: TGCGCCAGCAGCTTGGACAGGACAAGCACAGATACGCAGTATTTT.

This rearrangement joins TRBV11-2 to TRBJ2-1, with TRBD2 identical over 11 bases. Unmatched junction bases numbered 9, after V lost 4 bases and J lost 7 bases. The CDR3 loop spans 16 amino acids. The germline V gene encodes CDR1 SGHAT and CDR2 FQNNGV. The CDR3: CASSSPGTSGWNEQFF. The DNA for the CDR3 is TGTGCCAGCAGCTCCCCCGGGACTAGCGGTTGGAATGAGCAGTTCTTC.

This clone was recorded once. This chain links TRBV27 with TRBJ1-5; D gene ambiguous. Germline V gene lookup returns CDR1 MNHEY and CDR2 SMNVEV (reference sequence). V was trimmed by 6 bases and J by 0 bases, leaving 12 bases between them. This CDR3 has 15 residues. The CDR3 DNA sequence: TGTGCCAGCAGCCTACAGTGGGATAGCAATCAGCCCCAGCATTTT. This encodes CASSLQWDSNQPQHF.

J is TRBJ2-6 and V is TRBV6-5; D call uncertain. The CDR3 covers 15 residues. CDR1 and CDR2 from the germline V gene are MNHEY and SVGAGI. V was shortened by 6 bases and J by 2 bases, with 11 bases between the two germline ends. CDR3 in DNA: TGTGCCAGCAGCCAAATCCCGGCTGGGGCCAACGTCCTGACTTTC. Amino acids: CASSQIPAGANVLTF.

The chain employs TRBV7-2 and TRBJ2-2; 8 positions agree with TRBD2. This CDR3 region has 17 residues. Trimming at V came to 6 bases and at J to 5 bases, leaving 14 bases not matched to a gene. Germline CDR1 and CDR2: SGHTA and FQGNSA. CDR3 region: CASRWGSSGIETGELFF. CDR3 nucleotide sequence: TGTGCCAGCAGATGGGGGAGTAGCGGGATAGAAACCGGGGAGCTGTTTTTT.

The J gene is TRBJ2-7, the V gene TRBV9; 10 bases line up with TRBD2. Germline V lookup: CDR1 SGDLS, CDR2 YYNGEE. The V and J ends lost 0 bases and 2 bases, in that order; junction bases with no gene match: 2. This CDR3 contains 15 residues. The CDR3 sequence: CASSVGLAGPYEQYF. The CDR3 bases are TGTGCCAGCAGCGTAGGACTAGCGGGTCCCTACGAGCAGTACTTC.

Only a few counts were recorded for this clone. The rearrangement links TRBV2 to TRBJ1-5, with 8 bases aligning to TRBD1. CDR3 size: 15 residues. Germline lookup yields CDR1 SNHLY and CDR2 FYNNEI. After removal of 7 bases from V and 4 bases from J, the junction contained 9 bases not matched to a gene. CDR3 in amino acids: CASNKGGQVNQPQHF. The CDR3 DNA reads as TGTGCCAGCAATAAGGGGGGACAGGTAAATCAGCCCCAGCATTTT.

The chain employs TRBV7-8 and TRBJ2-5, with TRBD2 identical over 10 bases. The CDR3 has 15 residues. Looked up from germline, CDR1 is SGHVS and CDR2 is FQNEAQ. The ends lost 4 bases at V and 5 bases at J; junction bases unmatched: 7. DNA of the CDR3: TGTGCCAGCAGCTCTGATAGCGGGAGGTGGGAGACCCAGTACTTC. Amino acid sequence: CASSSDSGRWETQYF.